The rows below give T cell receptor beta chains drawn from one sample of a study of shared clonotypes between healthy human individuals. The repertoire was sequenced with immunoSEQ multiplex PCR; TCRdb's copy has only in-frame clones and lacks some. The table has 1,500,000 or so clones, just under 99% seen once. The specimen sequenced was naive CD4+ T cells sorted from blood. Receptor source: a man between 25 and 39 years old in good health. Both conserved end residues are part of each CDR3. A D gene is named only where the DNA matches it firmly. Clone size is given for some rows only: seen once, a few or many times, or a class if the clone is expanded.

clone_size d_call j_call v_call cdr3_length cdr3_aa cdr3_nt
- - TRBJ2-2 TRBV4-3 16 CASSPELVTVTGELFF TGCGCCAGCAGCCCCGAGCTCGTTACCGTCACCGGGGAGCTGTTTTTT
- - TRBJ1-5 TRBV6-1 15 CASSEGSRGNQPQHF TGTGCCAGCAGTGAAGGGAGTAGGGGCAATCAGCCCCAGCATTTT
- - TRBJ1-1 TRBV5-5 16 CASRPTLMGVDTEAFF TGTGCCAGCAGACCGACGTTAATGGGGGTGGACACTGAAGCTTTCTTT
- - TRBJ2-5 TRBV10-3 13 CAISATSRETQYF TGTGCCATCAGTGCGACTTCACGTGAGACCCAGTACTTC
- - TRBJ2-5 TRBV14 15 CASSPRGIAGETQYF TGTGCCAGCAGCCCAAGGGGGATAGCGGGAGAGACCCAGTACTTC
- TRBD1 TRBJ2-1 TRBV7-6 16 CASSILGTADLNEQFF TGTGCCAGCAGCATTTTAGGGACAGCAGATCTCAATGAGCAGTTCTTC
- - TRBJ2-1 TRBV20-1 11 CSAVRGNEQFF TGCAGTGCTGTCAGGGGAAATGAGCAGTTCTTC
- - TRBJ1-4 TRBV29-1 10 CSAMTWELFF TGCAGCGCAATGACCTGGGAACTGTTTTTT
- - TRBJ2-1 TRBV6-1 14 CASSEFGGGYEQFF TGTGCCAGCAGTGAGTTCGGGGGAGGATATGAGCAGTTCTTC
- TRBD2 TRBJ2-1 TRBV7-2 16 CASSPPGVAGSNEQFF TGTGCCAGCAGCCCCCCCGGGGTAGCGGGTAGTAATGAGCAGTTCTTC
- - TRBJ1-2 TRBV6-6 13 CAIRKTANYGYTF TGTGCCATCCGAAAGACAGCAAACTATGGCTACACCTTC
- - TRBJ1-1 TRBV7-9 13 CASSFSQGLEAFF TGTGCCAGCAGCTTTTCCCAGGGACTTGAAGCTTTCTTT
once TRBD1 TRBJ1-1 TRBV5-1 13 CASTRTGSYEAFF TGCGCCAGTACCCGGACAGGGAGCTATGAAGCTTTCTTT
- TRBD2 TRBJ2-7 TRBV4-2 16 CASSRAASGSSDEQYF TGTGCCAGCAGCCGCGCCGCTAGCGGGAGTAGCGACGAGCAGTACTTC
- TRBD2 TRBJ2-1 TRBV5-1 13 CASSIGTSNEQFF TGCGCCAGCAGTATCGGGACTAGCAATGAGCAGTTCTTC
- - TRBJ1-1 TRBV18 14 CASSPLPQNTEAFF TGTGCCAGCTCACCACTACCCCAGAACACTGAAGCTTTCTTT
- - TRBJ2-2 TRBV11-2 14 CASSAWTITGELFF TGTGCCAGCAGCGCGTGGACTATCACCGGGGAGCTGTTTTTT
- TRBD2 TRBJ2-1 TRBV28 15 CASSRPGLAGSEQFF TGTGCCAGCAGTCGGCCCGGACTAGCGGGATCTGAGCAGTTCTTC
once - TRBJ2-3 TRBV4-2 15 CASSQAATSTDTQYF TGTGCCAGCAGCCAAGCCGCGACTAGCACAGATACGCAGTATTTT
- TRBD1 TRBJ2-7 TRBV5-1 15 CASSSSPGQSYEQYF TGCGCCAGCAGCTCCTCCCCGGGACAGTCCTACGAGCAGTACTTC
- TRBD2 TRBJ2-3 TRBV2 15 CAGTGTSGSPDTQYF TGTGCCGGGACGGGGACCAGCGGGAGTCCAGATACGCAGTATTTT
- - TRBJ1-3 TRBV9 16 CASSVGTASSGNTIYF TGTGCCAGCAGCGTAGGGACCGCTAGCTCTGGAAACACCATATATTTT
- - TRBJ2-1 TRBV7-6 13 CASSLVGYNEQFF TGTGCCAGCAGCTTAGTGGGTTACAATGAGCAGTTCTTC
- - TRBJ2-3 TRBV7-2 15 CASSFQSIGGDTQYF TGTGCCAGCAGCTTCCAAAGTATAGGGGGAGATACGCAGTATTTT
- - TRBJ2-7 TRBV7-9 14 CASSLVADRHEQYF TGTGCCAGCAGCTTAGTGGCGGACCGCCACGAGCAGTACTTC
- TRBD1 TRBJ1-2 TRBV7-2 14 CASSPQGASYGYTF TGTGCCAGCAGCCCCCAGGGGGCGAGCTATGGCTACACCTTC
- - TRBJ2-3 TRBV6-4 15 CASSEGPLGTDTQYF TGTGCCAGCAGTGAGGGGCCTCTCGGCACAGATACGCAGTATTTT
- - TRBJ1-2 TRBV4-2 16 CASSSRDSGGDYGYTF TGTGCCAGCAGCTCCCGGGACTCCGGAGGAGACTATGGCTACACCTTC
- TRBD2 TRBJ2-2 TRBV25-1 16 CASSRQGPAGTGELFF TGTGCCAGCAGTCGGCAGGGACCAGCGGGGACCGGGGAGCTGTTTTTT
- TRBD2 TRBJ2-1 TRBV7-9 15 CASSQTSGSINEQFF TGTGCCAGCAGCCAAACTAGCGGGAGTATCAATGAGCAGTTCTTC
- - TRBJ2-2 TRBV9 14 CASSLGFATGELFF TGTGCCAGCAGCCTAGGGTTTGCCACCGGGGAGCTGTTTTTT
- TRBD2 TRBJ2-1 TRBV20-1 11 CSALAGLEQFF TGCAGTGCTTTAGCGGGACTTGAGCAGTTCTTC
- - TRBJ2-5 TRBV29-1 12 CSSLEGQETQYF TGCAGCTCCCTCGAAGGCCAAGAGACCCAGTACTTC
- - TRBJ1-5 TRBV19 17 CASSPDSSRLLGQPQHF TGTGCCAGTAGTCCGGACAGTAGCCGATTGTTAGGTCAGCCCCAGCATTTT
- - TRBJ2-7 TRBV4-1 12 CASSHPGEEQYF TGCGCCAGCAGCCACCCGGGGGAAGAGCAGTACTTC
few - TRBJ2-2 TRBV2 14 CASSVRANTGELFF TGTGCCAGCAGTGTGCGGGCGAACACCGGGGAGCTGTTTTTT
- - TRBJ2-7 TRBV18 14 CASSPASESYEQYF TGTGCCAGCTCACCCGCTAGCGAATCCTACGAGCAGTACTTC
- TRBD1 TRBJ1-2 TRBV7-9 15 CASSVGTGLNYGYTF TGTGCCAGCAGCGTCGGGACAGGACTTAACTATGGCTACACCTTC
- - TRBJ2-2 TRBV29-1 12 CSVDRTAGELFF TGCAGCGTTGATCGGACGGCCGGGGAGCTGTTTTTT
- - TRBJ2-7 TRBV5-1 14 CASSEIGLTYEQYF TGCGCCAGCAGCGAGATAGGACTGACCTACGAGCAGTACTTC